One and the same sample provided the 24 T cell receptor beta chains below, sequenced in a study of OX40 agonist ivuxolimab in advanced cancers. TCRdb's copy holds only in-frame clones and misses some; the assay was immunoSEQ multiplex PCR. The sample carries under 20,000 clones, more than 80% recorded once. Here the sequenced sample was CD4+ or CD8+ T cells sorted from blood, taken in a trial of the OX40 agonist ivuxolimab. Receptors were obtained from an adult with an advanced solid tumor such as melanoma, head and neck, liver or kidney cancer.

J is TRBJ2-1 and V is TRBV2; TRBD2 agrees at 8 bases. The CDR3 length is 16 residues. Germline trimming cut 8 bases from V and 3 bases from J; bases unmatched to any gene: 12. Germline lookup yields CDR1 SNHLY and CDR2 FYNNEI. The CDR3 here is CASGTLAGPLYNEQFF. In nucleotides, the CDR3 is TGTGCCAGCGGGACTTTAGCGGGGCCCCTCTACAATGAGCAGTTCTTC.

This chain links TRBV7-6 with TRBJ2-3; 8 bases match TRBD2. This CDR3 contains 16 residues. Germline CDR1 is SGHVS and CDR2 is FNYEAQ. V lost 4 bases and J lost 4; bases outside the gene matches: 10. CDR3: CASSSGAGGLPDTQYF. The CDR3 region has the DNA TGTGCCAGCAGCTCCGGGGCGGGGGGCCTCCCAGATACGCAGTATTTT.

CDR3 sequence (DNA): TGTGCCAGCAGTTACGGGACCAGTTACAATGAGCAGTTCTTC. Its protein product is CASSYGTSYNEQFF. The chain uses TRBV6-5 and TRBJ2-1, with D tentatively TRBD1 or TRBD2 (5 bases each). The CDR3 covers 14 residues. Germline V lookup: CDR1 MNHEY, CDR2 SVGAGI. V lost 2 bases and J 4 bases, leaving 9 bases between the germline ends.

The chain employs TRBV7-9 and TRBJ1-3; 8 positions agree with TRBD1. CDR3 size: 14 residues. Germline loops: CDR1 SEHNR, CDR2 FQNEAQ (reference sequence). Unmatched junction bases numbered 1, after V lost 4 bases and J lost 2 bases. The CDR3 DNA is TGTGCCAGCAGCTCACAGGGGGCTGGAAACACCATATATTTT. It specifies CASSSQGAGNTIYF.

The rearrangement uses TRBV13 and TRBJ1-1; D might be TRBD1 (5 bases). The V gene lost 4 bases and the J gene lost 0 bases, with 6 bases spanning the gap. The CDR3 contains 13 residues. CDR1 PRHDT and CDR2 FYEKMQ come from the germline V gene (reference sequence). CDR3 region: CASSSGLNTEAFF. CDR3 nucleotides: TGTGCCAGCAGCTCGGGACTGAACACTGAAGCTTTCTTT.

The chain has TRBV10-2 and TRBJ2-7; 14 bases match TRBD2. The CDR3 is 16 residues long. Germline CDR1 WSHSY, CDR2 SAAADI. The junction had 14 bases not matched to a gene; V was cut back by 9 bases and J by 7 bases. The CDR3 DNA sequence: TGCGCCAGTAGCACATCGACTAGCGGGGGGGCGGATGAGCAGTACTTC. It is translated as CASSTSTSGGADEQYF.

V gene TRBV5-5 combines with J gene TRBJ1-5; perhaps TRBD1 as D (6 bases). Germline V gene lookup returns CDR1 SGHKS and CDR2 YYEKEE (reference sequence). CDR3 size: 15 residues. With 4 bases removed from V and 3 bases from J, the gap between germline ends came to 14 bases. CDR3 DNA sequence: TGTGCCAGCAGCGCCGGGACACTGTACAATCAGCCCCAGCATTTT. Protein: CASSAGTLYNQPQHF.

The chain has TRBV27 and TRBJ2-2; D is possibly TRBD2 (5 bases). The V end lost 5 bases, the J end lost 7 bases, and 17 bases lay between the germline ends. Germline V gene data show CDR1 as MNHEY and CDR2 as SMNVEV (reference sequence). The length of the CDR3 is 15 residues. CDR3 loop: CASSPRGPRGGELFF. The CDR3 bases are TGTGCCAGCAGTCCCCGGGGTCCGCGTGGCGGGGAGCTGTTTTTT.

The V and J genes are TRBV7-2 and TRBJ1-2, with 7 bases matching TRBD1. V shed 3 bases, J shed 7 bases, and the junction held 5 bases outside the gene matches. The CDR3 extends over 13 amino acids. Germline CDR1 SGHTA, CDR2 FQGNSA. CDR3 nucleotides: TGTGCCAGCAGCTTTCTGGACAGGTCTGGCTACACCTTC. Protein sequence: CASSFLDRSGYTF.

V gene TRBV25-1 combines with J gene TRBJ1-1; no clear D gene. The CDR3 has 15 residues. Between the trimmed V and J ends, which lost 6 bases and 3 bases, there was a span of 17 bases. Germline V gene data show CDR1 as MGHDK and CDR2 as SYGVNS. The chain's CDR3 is CASRGPGVWDTEAFF. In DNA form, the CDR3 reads TGTGCCAGCAGGGGCCCGGGCGTATGGGACACTGAAGCTTTCTTT.

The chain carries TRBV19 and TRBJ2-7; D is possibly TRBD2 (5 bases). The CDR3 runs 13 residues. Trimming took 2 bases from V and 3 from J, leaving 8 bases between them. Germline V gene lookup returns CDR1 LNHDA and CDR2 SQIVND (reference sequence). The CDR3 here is CASSIRTYYEQYF. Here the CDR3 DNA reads TGTGCCAGTAGTATACGGACTTACTACGAGCAGTACTTC.

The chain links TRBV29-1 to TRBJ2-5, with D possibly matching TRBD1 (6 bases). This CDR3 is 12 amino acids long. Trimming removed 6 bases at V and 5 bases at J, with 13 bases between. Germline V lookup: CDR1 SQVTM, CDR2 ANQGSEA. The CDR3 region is CSVGQLGETQYF. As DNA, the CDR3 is TGCAGCGTAGGACAGCTTGGGGAGACCCAGTACTTC.

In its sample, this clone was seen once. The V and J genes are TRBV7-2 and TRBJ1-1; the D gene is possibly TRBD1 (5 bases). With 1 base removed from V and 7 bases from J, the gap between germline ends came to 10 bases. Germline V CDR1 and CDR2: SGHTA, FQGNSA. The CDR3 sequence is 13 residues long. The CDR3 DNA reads TGTGCCAGCAGCTTAGGGACCGACAGTGAAGCTTTCTTT. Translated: CASSLGTDSEAFF.

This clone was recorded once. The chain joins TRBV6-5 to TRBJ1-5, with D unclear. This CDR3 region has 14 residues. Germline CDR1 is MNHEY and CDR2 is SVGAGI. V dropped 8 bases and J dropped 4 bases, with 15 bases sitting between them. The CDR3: CASGPACCNQPQHF. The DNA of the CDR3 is TGTGCCAGCGGACCGGCTTGTTGTAATCAGCCCCAGCATTTT.

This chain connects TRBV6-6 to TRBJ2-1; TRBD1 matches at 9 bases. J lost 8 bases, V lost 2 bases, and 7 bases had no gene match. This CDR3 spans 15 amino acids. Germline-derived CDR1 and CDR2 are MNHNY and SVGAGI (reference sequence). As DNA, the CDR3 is TGTGCCAGCAGTTACGTGGGACAGGGTTCCGATGAGCAGTTCTTC. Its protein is CASSYVGQGSDEQFF.

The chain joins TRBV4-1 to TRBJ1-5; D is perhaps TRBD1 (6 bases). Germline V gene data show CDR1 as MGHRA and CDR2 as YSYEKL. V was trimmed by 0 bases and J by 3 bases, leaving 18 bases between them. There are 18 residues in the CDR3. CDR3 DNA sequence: TGCGCCAGCAGCCAAGATATGGGGGGCACCCGATTCAATCAGCCCCAGCATTTT. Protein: CASSQDMGGTRFNQPQHF.

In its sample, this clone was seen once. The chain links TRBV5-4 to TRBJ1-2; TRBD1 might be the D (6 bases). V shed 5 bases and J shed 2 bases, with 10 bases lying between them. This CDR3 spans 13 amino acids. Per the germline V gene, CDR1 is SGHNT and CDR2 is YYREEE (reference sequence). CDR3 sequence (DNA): TGTGCCAGCAGTCTGGACAGCAACTATGGCTACACCTTC. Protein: CASSLDSNYGYTF.

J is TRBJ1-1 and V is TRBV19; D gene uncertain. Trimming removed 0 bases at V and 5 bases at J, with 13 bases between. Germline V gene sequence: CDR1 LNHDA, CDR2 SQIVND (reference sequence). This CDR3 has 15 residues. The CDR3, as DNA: TGTGCCAGTAGTATAGAGGCCGCTCTGGGGACTGAAGCTTTCTTT. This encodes CASSIEAALGTEAFF.

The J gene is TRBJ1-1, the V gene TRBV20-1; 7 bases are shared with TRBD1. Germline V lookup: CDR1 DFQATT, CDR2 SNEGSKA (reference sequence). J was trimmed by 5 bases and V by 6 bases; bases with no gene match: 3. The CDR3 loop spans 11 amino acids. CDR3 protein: CSATTGTEAFF. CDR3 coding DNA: TGCAGTGCCACGACAGGGACTGAAGCTTTCTTT.

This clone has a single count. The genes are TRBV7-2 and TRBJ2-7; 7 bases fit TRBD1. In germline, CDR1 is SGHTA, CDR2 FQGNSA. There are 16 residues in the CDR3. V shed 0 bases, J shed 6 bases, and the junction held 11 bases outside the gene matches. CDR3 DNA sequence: TGTGCCAGCAGCTTAGCTCCGGACAGGCACTATAGCGAGCAGTACTTC. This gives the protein CASSLAPDRHYSEQYF.

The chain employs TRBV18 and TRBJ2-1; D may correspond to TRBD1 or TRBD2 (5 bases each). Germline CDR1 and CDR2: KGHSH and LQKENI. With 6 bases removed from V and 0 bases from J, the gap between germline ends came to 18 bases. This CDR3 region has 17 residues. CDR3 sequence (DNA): TGTGCCAGCTCTCAAATCTGGACGGGGCGCTCCTACAATGAGCAGTTCTTC. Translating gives CASSQIWTGRSYNEQFF.

Here the CDR3 reads CASSLGWRGAYNEQFF. CDR3 bases: TGTGCCAGCAGTTTAGGGTGGCGGGGCGCCTACAATGAGCAGTTCTTC. J is TRBJ2-1 and V is TRBV27; D possibly corresponds to TRBD2 (6 bases). Germline values: CDR1 MNHEY, CDR2 SMNVEV (reference sequence). This CDR3 contains 16 residues. V was trimmed by 2 bases and J by 2 bases, leaving 13 bases between them.

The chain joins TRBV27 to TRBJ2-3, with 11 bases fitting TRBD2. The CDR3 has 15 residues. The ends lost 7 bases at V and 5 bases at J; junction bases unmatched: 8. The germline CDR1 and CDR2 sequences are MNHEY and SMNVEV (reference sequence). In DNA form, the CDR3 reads TGTGCCAGCACTATTCTAGCGGGGGGCGTAGATACGCAGTATTTT. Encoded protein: CASTILAGGVDTQYF.

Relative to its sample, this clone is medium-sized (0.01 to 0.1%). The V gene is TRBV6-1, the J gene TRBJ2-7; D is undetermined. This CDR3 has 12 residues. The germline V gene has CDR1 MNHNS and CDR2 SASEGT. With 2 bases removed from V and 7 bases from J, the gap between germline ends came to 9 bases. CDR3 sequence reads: CASSEIWGEQYF. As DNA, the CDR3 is TGTGCCAGCAGTGAAATATGGGGAGAGCAGTACTTC.